This record looks at one TCR beta chain sequence and its context. The antigen remains undetermined. The CDR3 is made up of 14 amino acids. V was clipped by 3 bases and J by 2 bases, with 12 bases between them. Germline V gene data show CDR1 as SQVTM and CDR2 as ANQGSEA. The sequenced template was cDNA made from the entire isolated RNA. Measured with immunoSEQ multiplex PCR; TCRdb has only the in-frame clones, and not every one. Of around 300,000 clones listed, approximately 8% are singletons. The source of the sample is a study of beta chain features in type 1 diabetes. Study-wide context: What patients shared with healthy donors was a similar profile of age, gender and cell yields. General study results and limits: VDJ junctions in type 1 diabetes patients carried more deletions and fewer insertions.

Cell sorting via CD45RO/CCR7/CD25/CD127/CD95/CD27 was performed to obtain CD4+ naive, central memory, regulatory and stem cell-like memory cells. The J gene is TRBJ2-3, the V gene TRBV29-1; either TRBD1 or TRBD2 may fit D (6 bases each). This TCR derives from a woman aged 18-29 years in good health. The sequenced material came from central memory CD4+ T cells from blood. CDR3 sequence (DNA): TGCAGCGTTGAGGGGGGCAGGCCCACAGATACGCAGTATTTT. It encodes CSVEGGRPTDTQYF.